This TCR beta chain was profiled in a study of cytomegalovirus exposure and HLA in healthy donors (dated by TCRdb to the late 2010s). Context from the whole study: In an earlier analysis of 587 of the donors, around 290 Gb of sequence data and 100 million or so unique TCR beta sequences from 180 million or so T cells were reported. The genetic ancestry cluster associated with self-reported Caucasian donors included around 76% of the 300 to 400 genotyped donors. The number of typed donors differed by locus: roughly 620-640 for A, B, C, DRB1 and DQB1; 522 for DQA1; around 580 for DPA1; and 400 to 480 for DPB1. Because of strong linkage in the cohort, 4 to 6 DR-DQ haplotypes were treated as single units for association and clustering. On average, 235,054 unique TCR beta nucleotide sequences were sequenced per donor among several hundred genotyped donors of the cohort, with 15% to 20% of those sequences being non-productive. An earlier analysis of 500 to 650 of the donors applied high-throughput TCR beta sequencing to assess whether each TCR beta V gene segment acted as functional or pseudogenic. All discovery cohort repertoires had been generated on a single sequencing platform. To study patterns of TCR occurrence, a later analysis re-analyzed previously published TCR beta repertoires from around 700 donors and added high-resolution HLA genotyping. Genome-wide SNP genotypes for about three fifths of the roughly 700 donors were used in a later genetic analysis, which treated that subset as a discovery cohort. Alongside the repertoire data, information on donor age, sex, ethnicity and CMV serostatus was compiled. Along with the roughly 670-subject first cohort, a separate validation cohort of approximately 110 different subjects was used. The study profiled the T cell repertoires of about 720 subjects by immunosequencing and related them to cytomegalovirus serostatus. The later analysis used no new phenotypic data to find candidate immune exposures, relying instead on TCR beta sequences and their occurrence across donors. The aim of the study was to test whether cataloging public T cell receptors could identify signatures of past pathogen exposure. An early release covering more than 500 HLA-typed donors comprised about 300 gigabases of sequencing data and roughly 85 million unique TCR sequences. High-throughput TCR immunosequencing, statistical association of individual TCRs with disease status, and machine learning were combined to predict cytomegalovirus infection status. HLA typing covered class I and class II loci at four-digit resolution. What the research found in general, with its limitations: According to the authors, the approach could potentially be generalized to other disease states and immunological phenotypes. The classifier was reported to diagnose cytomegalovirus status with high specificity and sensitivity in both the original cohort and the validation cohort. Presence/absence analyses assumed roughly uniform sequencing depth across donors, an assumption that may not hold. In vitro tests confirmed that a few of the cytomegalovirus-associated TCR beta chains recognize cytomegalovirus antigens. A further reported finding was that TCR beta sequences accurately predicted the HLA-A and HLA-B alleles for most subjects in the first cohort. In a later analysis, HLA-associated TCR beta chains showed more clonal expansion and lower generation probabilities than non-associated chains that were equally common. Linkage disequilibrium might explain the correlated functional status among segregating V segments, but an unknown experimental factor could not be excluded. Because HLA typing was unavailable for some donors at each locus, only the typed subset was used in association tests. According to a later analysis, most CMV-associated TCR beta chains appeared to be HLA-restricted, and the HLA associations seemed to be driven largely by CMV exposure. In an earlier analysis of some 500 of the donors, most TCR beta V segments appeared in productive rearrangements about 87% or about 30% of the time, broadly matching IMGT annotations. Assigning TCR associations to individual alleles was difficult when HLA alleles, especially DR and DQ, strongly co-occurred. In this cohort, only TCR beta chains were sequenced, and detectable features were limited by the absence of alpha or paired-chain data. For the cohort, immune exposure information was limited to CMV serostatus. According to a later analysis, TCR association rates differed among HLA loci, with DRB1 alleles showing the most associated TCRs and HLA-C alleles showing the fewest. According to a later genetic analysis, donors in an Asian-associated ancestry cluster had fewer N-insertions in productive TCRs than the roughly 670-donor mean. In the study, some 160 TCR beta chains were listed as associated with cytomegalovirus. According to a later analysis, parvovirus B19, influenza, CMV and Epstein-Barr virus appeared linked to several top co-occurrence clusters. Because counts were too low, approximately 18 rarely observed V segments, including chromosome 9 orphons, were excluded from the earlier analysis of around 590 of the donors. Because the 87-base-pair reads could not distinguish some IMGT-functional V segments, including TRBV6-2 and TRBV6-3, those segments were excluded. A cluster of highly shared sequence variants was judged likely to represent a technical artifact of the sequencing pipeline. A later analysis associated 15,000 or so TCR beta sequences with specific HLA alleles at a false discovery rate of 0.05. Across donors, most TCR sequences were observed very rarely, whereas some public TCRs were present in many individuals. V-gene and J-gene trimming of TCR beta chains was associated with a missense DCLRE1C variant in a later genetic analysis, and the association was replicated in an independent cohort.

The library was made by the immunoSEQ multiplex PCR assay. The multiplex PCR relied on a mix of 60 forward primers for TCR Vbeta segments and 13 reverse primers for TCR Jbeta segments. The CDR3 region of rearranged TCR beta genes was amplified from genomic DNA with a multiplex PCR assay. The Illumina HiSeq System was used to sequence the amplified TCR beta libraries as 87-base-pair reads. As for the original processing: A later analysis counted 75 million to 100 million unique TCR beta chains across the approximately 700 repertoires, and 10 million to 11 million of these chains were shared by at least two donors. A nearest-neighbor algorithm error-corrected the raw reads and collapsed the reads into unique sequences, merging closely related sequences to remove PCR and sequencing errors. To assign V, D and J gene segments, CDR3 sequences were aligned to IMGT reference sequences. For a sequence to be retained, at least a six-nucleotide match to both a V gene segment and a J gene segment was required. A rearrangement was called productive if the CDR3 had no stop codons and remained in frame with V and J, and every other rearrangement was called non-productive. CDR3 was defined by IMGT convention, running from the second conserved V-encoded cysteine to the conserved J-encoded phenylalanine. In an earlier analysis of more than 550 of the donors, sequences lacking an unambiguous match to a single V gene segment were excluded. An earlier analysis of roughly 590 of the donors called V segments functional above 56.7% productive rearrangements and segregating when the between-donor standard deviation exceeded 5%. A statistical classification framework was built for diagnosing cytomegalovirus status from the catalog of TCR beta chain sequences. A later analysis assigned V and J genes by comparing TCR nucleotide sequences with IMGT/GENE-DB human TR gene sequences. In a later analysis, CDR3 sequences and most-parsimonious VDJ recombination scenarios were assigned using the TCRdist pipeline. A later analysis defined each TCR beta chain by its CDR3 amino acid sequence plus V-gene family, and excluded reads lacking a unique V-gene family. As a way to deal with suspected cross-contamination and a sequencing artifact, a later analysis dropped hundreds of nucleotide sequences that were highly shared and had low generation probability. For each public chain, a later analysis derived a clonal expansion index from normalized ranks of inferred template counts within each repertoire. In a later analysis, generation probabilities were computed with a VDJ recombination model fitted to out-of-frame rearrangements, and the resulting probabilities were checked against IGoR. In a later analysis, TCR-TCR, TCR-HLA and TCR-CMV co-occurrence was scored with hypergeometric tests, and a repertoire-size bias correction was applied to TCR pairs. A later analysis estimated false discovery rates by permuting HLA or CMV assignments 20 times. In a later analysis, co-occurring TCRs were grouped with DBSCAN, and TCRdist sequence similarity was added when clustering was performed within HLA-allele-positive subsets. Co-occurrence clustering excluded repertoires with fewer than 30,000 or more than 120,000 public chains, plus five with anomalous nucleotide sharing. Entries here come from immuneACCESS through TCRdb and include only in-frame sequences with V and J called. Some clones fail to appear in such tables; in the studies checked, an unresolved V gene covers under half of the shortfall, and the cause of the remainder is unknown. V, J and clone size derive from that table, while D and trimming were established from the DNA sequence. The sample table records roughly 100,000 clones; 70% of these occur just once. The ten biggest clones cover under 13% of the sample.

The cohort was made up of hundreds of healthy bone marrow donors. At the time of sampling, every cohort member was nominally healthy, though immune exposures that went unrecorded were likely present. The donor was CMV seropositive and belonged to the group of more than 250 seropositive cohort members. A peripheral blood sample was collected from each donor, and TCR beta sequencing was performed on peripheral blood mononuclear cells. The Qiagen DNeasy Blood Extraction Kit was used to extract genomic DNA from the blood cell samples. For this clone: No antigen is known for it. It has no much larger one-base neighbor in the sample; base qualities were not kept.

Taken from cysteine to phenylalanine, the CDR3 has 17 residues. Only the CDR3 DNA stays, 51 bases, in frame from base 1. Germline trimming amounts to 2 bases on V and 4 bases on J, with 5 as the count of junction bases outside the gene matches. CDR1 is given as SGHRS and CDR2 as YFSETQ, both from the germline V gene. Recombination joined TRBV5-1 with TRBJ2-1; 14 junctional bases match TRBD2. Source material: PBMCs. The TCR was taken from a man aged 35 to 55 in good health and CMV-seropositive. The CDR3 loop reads CASSLDGTSGRYNEQFF. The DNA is TGCGCCAGCAGCTTAGACGGGACTAGCGGGAGATACAATGAGCAGTTCTTC.